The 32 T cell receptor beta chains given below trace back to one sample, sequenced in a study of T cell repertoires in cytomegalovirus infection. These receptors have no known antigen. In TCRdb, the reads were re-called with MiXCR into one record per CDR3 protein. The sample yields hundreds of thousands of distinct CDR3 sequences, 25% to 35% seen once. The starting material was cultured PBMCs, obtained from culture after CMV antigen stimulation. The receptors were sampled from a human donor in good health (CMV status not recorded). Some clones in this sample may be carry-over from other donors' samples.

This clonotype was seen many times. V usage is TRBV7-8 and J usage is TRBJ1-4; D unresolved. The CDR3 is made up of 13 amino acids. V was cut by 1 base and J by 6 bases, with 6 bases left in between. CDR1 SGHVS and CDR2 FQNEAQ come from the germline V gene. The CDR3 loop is CASSLEVDEKLFF. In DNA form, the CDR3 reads TGTGCCAGCAGCTTAGAGGTAGATGAAAAACTGTTTTTT.

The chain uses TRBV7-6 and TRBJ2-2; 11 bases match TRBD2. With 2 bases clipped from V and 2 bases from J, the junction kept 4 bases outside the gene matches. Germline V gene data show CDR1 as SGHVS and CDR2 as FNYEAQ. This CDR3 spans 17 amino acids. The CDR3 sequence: CASSLRLAGSNTGELFF. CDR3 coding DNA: TGTGCCAGCAGCTTAAGACTAGCGGGATCAAACACCGGGGAGCTGTTTTTT.

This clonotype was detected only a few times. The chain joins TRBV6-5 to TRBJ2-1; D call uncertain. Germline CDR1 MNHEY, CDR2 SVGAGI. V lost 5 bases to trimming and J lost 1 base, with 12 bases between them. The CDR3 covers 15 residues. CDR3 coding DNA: TGTGCCAGCAGTCCGTTCTACCGGTCCTACAATGAGCAGTTCTTC. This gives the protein CASSPFYRSYNEQFF.

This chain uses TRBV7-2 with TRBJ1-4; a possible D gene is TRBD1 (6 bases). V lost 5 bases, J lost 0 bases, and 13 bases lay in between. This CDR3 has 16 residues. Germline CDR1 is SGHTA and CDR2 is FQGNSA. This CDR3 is CASSRQAIATNEKLFF. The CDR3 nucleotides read TGTGCCAGCAGCCGACAGGCGATTGCAACTAATGAAAAACTGTTTTTT. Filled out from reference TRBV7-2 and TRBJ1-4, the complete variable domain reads GAGVSQSPSNKVTEKGKDVELRCDPISGHTALYWYRQSLGQGLEFLIYFQGNSAPDKSGLPSDRFSAERTGGSVSTLTIQRTQQEDSAVYLCASSRQAIATNEKLFFGSGTQLSVL.

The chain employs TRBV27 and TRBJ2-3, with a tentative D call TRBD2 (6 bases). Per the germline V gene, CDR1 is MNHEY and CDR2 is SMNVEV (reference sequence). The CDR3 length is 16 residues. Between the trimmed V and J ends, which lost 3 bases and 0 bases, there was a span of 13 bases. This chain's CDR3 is CASSFSGGASTDTQYF. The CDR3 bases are TGTGCCAGCAGTTTTAGTGGCGGGGCCAGCACAGATACGCAGTATTTT.

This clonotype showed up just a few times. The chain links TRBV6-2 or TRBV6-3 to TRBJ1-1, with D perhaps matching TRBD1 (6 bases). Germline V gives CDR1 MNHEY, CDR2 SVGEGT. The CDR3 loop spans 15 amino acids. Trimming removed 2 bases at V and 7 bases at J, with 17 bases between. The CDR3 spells CASSYQKPGAVEAFF. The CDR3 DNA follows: TGTGCCAGCAGTTACCAAAAACCGGGGGCGGTTGAAGCTTTCTTT.

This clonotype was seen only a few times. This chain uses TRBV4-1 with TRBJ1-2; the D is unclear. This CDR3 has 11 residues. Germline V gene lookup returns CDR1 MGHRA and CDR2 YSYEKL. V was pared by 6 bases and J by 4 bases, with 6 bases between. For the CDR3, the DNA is TGCGCCAGCAGGGAGGGCTATGGCTACACCTTC. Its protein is CASREGYGYTF.

The CDR3 sequence is CASRPTTRITNEKLFF. For the CDR3, the DNA is TGTGCCAGCAGGCCAACTACGAGGATAACTAATGAAAAACTGTTTTTT. The gene calls are TRBV6-1 and TRBJ1-4; D not resolved. The CDR3 length is 16 residues. Deletions cut 6 bases from V and 1 base from J, with 15 bases between. CDR1 is MNHNS, CDR2 SASEGT, per germline.

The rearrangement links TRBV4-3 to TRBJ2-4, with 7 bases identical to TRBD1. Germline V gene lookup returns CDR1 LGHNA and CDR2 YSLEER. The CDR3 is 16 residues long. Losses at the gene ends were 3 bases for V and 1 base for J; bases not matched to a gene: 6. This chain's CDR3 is CASSHITGDAKNIQYF. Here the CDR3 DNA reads TGCGCCAGCAGCCACATTACAGGGGACGCCAAAAACATTCAGTACTTC.

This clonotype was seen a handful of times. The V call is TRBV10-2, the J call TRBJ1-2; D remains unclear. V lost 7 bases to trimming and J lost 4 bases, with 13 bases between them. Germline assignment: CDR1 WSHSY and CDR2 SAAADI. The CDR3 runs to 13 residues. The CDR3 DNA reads TGCGCCAGCACTCCGGTCAACCCCTATGGCTACACCTTC. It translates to CASTPVNPYGYTF.

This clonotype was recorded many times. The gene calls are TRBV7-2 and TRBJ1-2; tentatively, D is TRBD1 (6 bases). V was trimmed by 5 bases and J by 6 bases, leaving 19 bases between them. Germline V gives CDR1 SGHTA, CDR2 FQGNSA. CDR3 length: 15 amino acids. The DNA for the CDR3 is TGTGCCAGCAGCCAGCGACAGGAACCGTGGAATGGCTACACCTTC. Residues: CASSQRQEPWNGYTF.

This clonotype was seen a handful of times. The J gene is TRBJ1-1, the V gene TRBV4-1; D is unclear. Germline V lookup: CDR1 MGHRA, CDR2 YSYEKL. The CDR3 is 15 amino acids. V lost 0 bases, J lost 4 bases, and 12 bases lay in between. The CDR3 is CASSQDRGFGTEAFF. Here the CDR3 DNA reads TGCGCCAGCAGCCAAGATCGTGGATTTGGCACTGAAGCTTTCTTT.

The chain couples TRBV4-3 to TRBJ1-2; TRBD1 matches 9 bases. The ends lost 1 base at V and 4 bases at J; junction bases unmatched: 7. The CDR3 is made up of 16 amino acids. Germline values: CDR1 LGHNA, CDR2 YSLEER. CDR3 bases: TGCGCCAGCAGCCAAGCGGGAGGGACAGGGTCCTATGGCTACACCTTC. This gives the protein CASSQAGGTGSYGYTF.

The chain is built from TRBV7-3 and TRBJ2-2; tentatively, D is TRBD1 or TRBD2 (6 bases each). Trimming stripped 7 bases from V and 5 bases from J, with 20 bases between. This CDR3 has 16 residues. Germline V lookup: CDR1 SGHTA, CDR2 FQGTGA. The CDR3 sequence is CASILGGAGETGELFF. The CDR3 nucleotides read TGTGCCAGCATCCTCGGAGGGGCAGGGGAAACCGGGGAGCTGTTTTTT.

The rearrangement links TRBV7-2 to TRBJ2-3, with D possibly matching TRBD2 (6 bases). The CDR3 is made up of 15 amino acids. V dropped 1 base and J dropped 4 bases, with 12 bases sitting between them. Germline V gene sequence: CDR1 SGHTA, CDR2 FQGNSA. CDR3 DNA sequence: TGTGCCAGCAGCTTAGGGAGCGGGTATTCAGATACGCAGTATTTT. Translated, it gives CASSLGSGYSDTQYF.

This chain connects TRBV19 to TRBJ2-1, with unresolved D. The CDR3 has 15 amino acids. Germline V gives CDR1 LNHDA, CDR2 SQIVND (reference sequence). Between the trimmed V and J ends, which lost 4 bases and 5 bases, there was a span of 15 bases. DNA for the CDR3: TGTGCCAGTAGTACACCCCTGGACGGCGACAATGAGCAGTTCTTC. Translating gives CASSTPLDGDNEQFF.

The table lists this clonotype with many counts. For the CDR3, the DNA is TGTGCCAGCAGCTTAGGAACTAGCGGGAGTCCAAGCTCCTACAATGAGCAGTTCTTC. Amino acid sequence: CASSLGTSGSPSSYNEQFF. The chain carries TRBV7-8 and TRBJ2-1; 11 nucleotides match TRBD2. The germline V gene encodes CDR1 SGHVS and CDR2 FQNEAQ. The junction had 8 bases not matched to a gene; V was cut back by 1 base and J by 0 bases. The CDR3 consists of 19 residues.

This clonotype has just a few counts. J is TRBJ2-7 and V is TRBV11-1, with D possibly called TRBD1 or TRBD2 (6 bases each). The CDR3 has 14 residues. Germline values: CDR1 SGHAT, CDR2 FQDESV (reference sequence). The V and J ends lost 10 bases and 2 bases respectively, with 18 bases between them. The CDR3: CATQQGGFAYEQYF. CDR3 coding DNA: TGTGCCACACAACAGGGAGGATTCGCCTACGAGCAGTACTTC.

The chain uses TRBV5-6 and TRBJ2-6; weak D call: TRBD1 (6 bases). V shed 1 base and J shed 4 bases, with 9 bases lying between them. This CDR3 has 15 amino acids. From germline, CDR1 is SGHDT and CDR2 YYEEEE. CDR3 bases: TGTGCCAGCAGCTTGTGGGGGCACGGGGCCAACGTCCTGACTTTC. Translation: CASSLWGHGANVLTF.

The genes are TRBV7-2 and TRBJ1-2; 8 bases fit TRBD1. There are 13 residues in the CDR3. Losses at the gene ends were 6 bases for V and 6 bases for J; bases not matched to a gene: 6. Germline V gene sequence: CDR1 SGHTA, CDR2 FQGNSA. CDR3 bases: TGTGCCAGCAGGAGGACAGGGTCTAATGGCTACACCTTC. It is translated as CASRRTGSNGYTF. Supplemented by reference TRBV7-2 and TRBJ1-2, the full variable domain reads GAGVSQSPSNKVTEKGKDVELRCDPISGHTALYWYRQSLGQGLEFLIYFQGNSAPDKSGLPSDRFSAERTGGSVSTLTIQRTQQEDSAVYLCASRRTGSNGYTFGSGTRLTVV.

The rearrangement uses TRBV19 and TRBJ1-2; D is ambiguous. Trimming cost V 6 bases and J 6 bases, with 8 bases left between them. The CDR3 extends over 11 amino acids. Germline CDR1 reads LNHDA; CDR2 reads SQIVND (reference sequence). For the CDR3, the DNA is TGTGCCAGTAGGGGGTTCGATGGCTACACCTTC. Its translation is CASRGFDGYTF.

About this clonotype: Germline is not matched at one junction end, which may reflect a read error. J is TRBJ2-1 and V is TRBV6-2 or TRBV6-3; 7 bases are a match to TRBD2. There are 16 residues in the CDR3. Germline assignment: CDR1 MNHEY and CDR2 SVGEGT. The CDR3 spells CVSSPPVAGNLDEQFF. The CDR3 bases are TGTGTCAGCAGCCCTCCCGTAGCGGGCAACCTTGATGAGCAGTTCTTC.

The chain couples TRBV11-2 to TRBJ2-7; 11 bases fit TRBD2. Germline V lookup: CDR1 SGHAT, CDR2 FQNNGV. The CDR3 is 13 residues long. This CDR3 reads CASTLAGGDEQYV. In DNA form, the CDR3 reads TGTGCCAGCACCTTAGCGGGAGGGGACGAGCAGTACGTC.

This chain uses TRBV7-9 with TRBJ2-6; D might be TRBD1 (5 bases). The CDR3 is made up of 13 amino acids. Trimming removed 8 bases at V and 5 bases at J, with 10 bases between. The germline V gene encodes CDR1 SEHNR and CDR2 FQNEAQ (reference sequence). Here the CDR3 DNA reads TGTGCCAGCGACAGCACCTGGGCCAACGTCCTGACTTTC. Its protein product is CASDSTWANVLTF.

The CDR3 loop reads CASSKTTGDEQFF. The CDR3 DNA sequence: TGTGCCAGCAGTAAAACAACAGGGGACGAGCAGTTCTTC. The rearrangement uses TRBV28 and TRBJ2-1; 7 bases agree with TRBD1. From germline, CDR1 is MDHEN and CDR2 SYDVKM. The CDR3 is 13 amino acids. J was trimmed by 10 bases and V by 5 bases; bases with no gene match: 8.

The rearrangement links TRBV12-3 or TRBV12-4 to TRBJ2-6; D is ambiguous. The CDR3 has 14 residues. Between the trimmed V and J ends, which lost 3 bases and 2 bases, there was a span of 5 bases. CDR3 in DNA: TGTGCCAGCAGTTTGTTGACTGGGGCCAACGTCCTGACTTTC. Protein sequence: CASSLLTGANVLTF.

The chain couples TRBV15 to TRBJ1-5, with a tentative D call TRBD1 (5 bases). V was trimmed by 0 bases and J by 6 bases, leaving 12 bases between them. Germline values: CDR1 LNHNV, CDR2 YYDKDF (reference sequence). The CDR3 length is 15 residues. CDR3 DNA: TGTGCCACCAGCAGAGATCGAGGGGCCGGTCAGCCCCAGCATTTT. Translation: CATSRDRGAGQPQHF.

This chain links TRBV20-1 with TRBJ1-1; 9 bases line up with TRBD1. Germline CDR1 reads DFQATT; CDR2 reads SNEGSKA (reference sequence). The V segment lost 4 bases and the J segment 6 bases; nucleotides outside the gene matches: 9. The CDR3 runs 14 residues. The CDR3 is CSATRTGEKPEAFF. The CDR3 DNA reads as TGCAGTGCTACGAGGACAGGGGAGAAGCCTGAAGCTTTCTTT.

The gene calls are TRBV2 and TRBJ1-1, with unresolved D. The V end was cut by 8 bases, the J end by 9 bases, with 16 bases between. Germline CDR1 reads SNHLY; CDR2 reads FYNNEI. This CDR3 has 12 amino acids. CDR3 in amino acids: CASHGPGSQAFF. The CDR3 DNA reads TGTGCCAGCCACGGCCCGGGTTCTCAAGCTTTCTTT.

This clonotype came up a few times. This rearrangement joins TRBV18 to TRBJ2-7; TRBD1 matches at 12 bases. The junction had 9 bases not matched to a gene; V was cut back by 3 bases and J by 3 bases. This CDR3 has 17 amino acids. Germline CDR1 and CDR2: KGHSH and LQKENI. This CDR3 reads CASSPTFGTGGVYEQYF. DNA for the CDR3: TGTGCCAGCTCACCTACGTTCGGGACAGGGGGCGTCTACGAGCAGTACTTC.

In DNA, the CDR3 is TGCGCCAGCAGCCTCCGGACTAGCGGGGAGTGGACAGATACGCAGTATTTT. Its translation: CASSLRTSGEWTDTQYF. The chain uses TRBV5-1 and TRBJ2-3; 12 nucleotides agree with TRBD2. This CDR3 has 17 amino acids. With 4 bases clipped from V and 3 bases from J, the junction kept 9 bases outside the gene matches. Germline CDR1 is SGHRS and CDR2 is YFSETQ.

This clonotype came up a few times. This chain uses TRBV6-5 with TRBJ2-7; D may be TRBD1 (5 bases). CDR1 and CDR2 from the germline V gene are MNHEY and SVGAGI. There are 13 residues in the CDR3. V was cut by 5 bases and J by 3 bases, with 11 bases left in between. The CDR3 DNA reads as TGTGCCAGCAGTGGACAAGGATACTACGAGCAGTACGTC. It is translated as CASSGQGYYEQYV.